This T cell receptor beta chain was recorded in a study of blood T cell repertoires in COVID-19. About the study: From the United States, Italy and Spain came samples of acute and convalescent COVID-19. The cDNA or gDNA used as material had been derived from T cells, B-cell-depleted T cells, or PBMCs.

V lost 6 bases, J lost 3 bases, and 12 bases lay in between. The length of the CDR3 is 14 residues. Germline lookup yields CDR1 MNHEY and CDR2 SVGAGI. Only in-frame clones appear in the TCRdb table, and some are missing; sequencing was by immunoSEQ multiplex PCR. The sample has some 210,000 clones; approximately 86% are singletons. Participants, about 18 to 100 years old, spanned around 26 US areas. Sequencing input: PBMCs or T cells enriched from blood (not recorded which). The chain employs TRBV6-5 and TRBJ1-5; D possibly corresponds to TRBD1 (5 bases). This receptor was identified in a man aged 18-30 years with acute COVID-19. The CDR3: CASRSTAPNQPQHF. CDR3 nucleotide sequence: TGTGCCAGCAGGTCGACAGCACCCAATCAGCCCCAGCATTTT.